One and the same sample provided the 17 T cell receptor beta chains below, sequenced in a study of blood T cell repertoires in COVID-19. Only in-frame clones appear in the TCRdb table, and some are missing; sequencing was by immunoSEQ multiplex PCR. The sample lists tens of thousands of clones, over 60% seen once, with under 20% in the top ten. Material for sequencing was peripheral blood. These receptors all stem from a human donor in a cohort sampled during active COVID-19.

This clone is a singleton in its sample. This chain uses TRBV19 with TRBJ1-2, with TRBD1 matching 8 bases. CDR1 LNHDA and CDR2 SQIVND come from the germline V gene (reference sequence). J lost 6 bases, V lost 7 bases, and 13 bases had no gene match. This CDR3 has 15 amino acids. The CDR3 DNA follows: TGTGCCAGTAACACATTGACAGGGGCGGTCGATGGCTACACCTTC. Its translation is CASNTLTGAVDGYTF.

This rearrangement joins TRBV10-1 to TRBJ2-7; D is perhaps TRBD2 (7 bases). With 0 bases removed from V and 2 bases from J, the gap between germline ends came to 17 bases. The CDR3 totals 17 residues. CDR1 and CDR2 (germline): WNHNN, SYGVQD (reference sequence). CDR3 amino acids: CASSESRGGAVPYEQYF. Written as DNA, the CDR3 is TGCGCCAGCAGTGAGTCTCGAGGGGGGGCCGTTCCCTACGAGCAGTACTTC.

The rearrangement uses TRBV19 and TRBJ2-7; 8 bases fit TRBD1. The CDR3 totals 16 residues. Unmatched junction bases numbered 11, after V lost 6 bases and J lost 1 base. Germline lookup yields CDR1 LNHDA and CDR2 SQIVND (reference sequence). The chain's CDR3 is CASSRYTRQGSYEQYF. CDR3 DNA sequence: TGTGCCAGTAGCCGCTATACCCGACAGGGGTCCTACGAGCAGTACTTC.

The chain couples TRBV6-2 or TRBV6-3 to TRBJ1-1; 9 positions match TRBD1. The CDR3 covers 13 residues. CDR1 is MNHEY, CDR2 SVGEGT, per germline. The V gene end was trimmed by 0 bases and the J gene end by 8 bases; junction bases not matched to a gene: 1. The CDR3 DNA follows: TGTGCCAGCAGTTACTCGACAGGGGGAGAAGCTTTCTTT. This translates into CASSYSTGGEAFF.

This clone appeared a single time. The chain links TRBV2 to TRBJ2-2; D perhaps matches TRBD2 (5 bases). CDR1 SNHLY and CDR2 FYNNEI come from the germline V gene. This CDR3 is 14 amino acids long. V was shortened by 7 bases and J by 7 bases, with 16 bases between the two germline ends. The CDR3 coding sequence is TGTGCCAGCAAATCAGGTTTCGGAGGCGGGGAGCTGTTTTTT. Translation: CASKSGFGGGELFF.

This clone was seen a few times. The chain combines TRBV7-9 with TRBJ1-4; maybe TRBD1 (5 bases). Per germline, CDR1 SEHNR and CDR2 FQNEAQ (reference sequence). CDR3 length: 15 amino acids. Trimming cost V 0 bases and J 7 bases, with 12 bases left between them. CDR3 in DNA: TGTGCCAGCAGCTTAGCGCGCAGGGCTGTTGAAAAACTGTTTTTT. It encodes CASSLARRAVEKLFF.

This clone was seen just once. The V call is TRBV30, the J call TRBJ1-5, with a tentative D call TRBD1 (6 bases). Germline V lookup: CDR1 GTSNPN, CDR2 SVGIG (reference sequence). This CDR3 is 12 amino acids long. V lost 0 bases and J 6 bases, leaving 6 bases between the germline ends. This CDR3 reads CAWSVGGQPQHF. CDR3 DNA sequence: TGTGCCTGGAGTGTAGGGGGTCAGCCCCAGCATTTT.

The rearrangement links TRBV18 to TRBJ2-1; 7 positions agree with TRBD1. Germline lookup yields CDR1 KGHSH and CDR2 LQKENI. V was clipped by 2 bases and J by 5 bases; unmatched bases: 3. The CDR3 runs to 14 residues. Here the CDR3 reads CASSPSRGHNEQFF. CDR3 sequence (DNA): TGTGCCAGCTCACCATCAAGGGGGCACAATGAGCAGTTCTTC.

V is TRBV28 and J is TRBJ2-3; unclear D gene. V was trimmed by 10 bases and J by 7 bases, leaving 24 bases between them. CDR3 length: 15 amino acids. Per the germline V gene, CDR1 is MDHEN and CDR2 is SYDVKM. CDR3 protein: CATSSPTQWPYTQYF. CDR3 nucleotide sequence: TGTGCCACTTCGTCACCTACACAGTGGCCTTATACGCAGTATTTT.

The chain's CDR3 is CASSEVRGSAYEQYF. The CDR3 coding sequence is TGTGCCAGCAGTGAGGTCAGGGGAAGCGCGTACGAGCAGTACTTC. This rearrangement joins TRBV28 to TRBJ2-7; weak D call: TRBD1 (6 bases). Germline CDR1 is MDHEN and CDR2 is SYDVKM. The ends were cut back, 5 bases at V and 4 bases at J, with 18 bases in the middle. CDR3 length: 15 residues.

The V and J genes are TRBV5-8 and TRBJ2-2; perhaps TRBD1 as D (6 bases). Germline assignment: CDR1 SGHTS and CDR2 YDEGEE. V was shortened by 5 bases and J by 2 bases, with 10 bases between the two germline ends. CDR3 length equals 14 residues. The DNA of the CDR3 is TGTGCCAGCAGTCGGACAGTTAACACCGGGGAGCTGTTTTTT. Its translation is CASSRTVNTGELFF. The entire variable domain, with the rest obtained from reference TRBV5-8 and TRBJ2-2, is as follows: EAGVTQSPTHLIKTRGQQATLRCSPISGHTSVYWYQQALGLGLQFLLWYDEGEERNRGNFPPRFSGRQFPNYSSELNVNALELEDSALYLCASSRTVNTGELFFGEGSRLTVL.

The genes are TRBV7-9 and TRBJ1-2; 7 bases are shared with TRBD1. Trimming cost V 2 bases and J 8 bases; bases outside gene matches: 8. The CDR3 totals 14 residues. The V gene's germline CDR1 is SEHNR and CDR2 FQNEAQ (reference sequence). DNA of the CDR3: TGTGCCAGCAGCTTATCCACAGGGGCGGAGGGCTACACCTTC. Translating it yields CASSLSTGAEGYTF. The whole variable domain, remainder taken from reference TRBV7-9 and TRBJ1-2, is DTGVSQNPRHKITKRGQNVTFRCDPISEHNRLYWYRQTLGQGPEFLTYFQNEAQLEKSRLLSDRFSAERPKGSFSTLEIQRTEQGDSAMYLCASSLSTGAEGYTFGSGTRLTVV.

V usage is TRBV14 and J usage is TRBJ2-5; D is unclear. CDR1 and CDR2 (germline): SGHDN, FVKESK. V was shortened by 0 bases and J by 4 bases, with 12 bases between the two germline ends. This CDR3 has 15 amino acids. The CDR3 coding sequence is TGTGCCAGCAGCCAAGATTGGGTAGCTAGAGAGACCCAGTACTTC. Its protein product is CASSQDWVARETQYF.

This clone was seen a few times. The chain combines TRBV11-3 with TRBJ2-1; no clear D gene. The ends were cut back, 2 bases at V and 6 bases at J, with 5 bases in the middle. This CDR3 has 12 amino acids. Germline V gives CDR1 SGHNT, CDR2 YENEEA. CDR3 coding DNA: TGTGCCAGCAGCTTAAACTCCAATGAGCAGTTCTTC. Translating it yields CASSLNSNEQFF.

The J gene is TRBJ1-1, the V gene TRBV7-8, with a tentative D call TRBD1 (6 bases). The germline V gene has CDR1 SGHVS and CDR2 FQNEAQ. The CDR3 totals 12 residues. The V end was cut by 5 bases, the J end by 12 bases, with 16 bases between. CDR3 amino acids: CASSPLTGTTFF. The CDR3 nucleotides read TGTGCCAGCAGCCCCTTAACAGGGACGACTTTCTTT.

This chain connects TRBV10-1 to TRBJ2-1, with a tentative D call TRBD2 (5 bases). The CDR3 extends over 14 amino acids. V dropped 2 bases and J dropped 4 bases, with 9 bases sitting between them. Germline V gene sequence: CDR1 WNHNN, CDR2 SYGVQD (reference sequence). The CDR3 DNA follows: TGCGCCAGCAGTGAGCGGAAGCGGTACAATGAGCAGTTCTTC. This codes for CASSERKRYNEQFF.

The chain employs TRBV13 and TRBJ2-6, with D uncertain. Germline values: CDR1 PRHDT, CDR2 FYEKMQ (reference sequence). Trimming pared 5 bases from V and 1 base from J, leaving 3 bases between. This CDR3 spans 13 amino acids. The CDR3 DNA follows: TGTGCCAGCAGCCAGTCTGGGGCCAACGTCCTGACTTTC. As protein: CASSQSGANVLTF.